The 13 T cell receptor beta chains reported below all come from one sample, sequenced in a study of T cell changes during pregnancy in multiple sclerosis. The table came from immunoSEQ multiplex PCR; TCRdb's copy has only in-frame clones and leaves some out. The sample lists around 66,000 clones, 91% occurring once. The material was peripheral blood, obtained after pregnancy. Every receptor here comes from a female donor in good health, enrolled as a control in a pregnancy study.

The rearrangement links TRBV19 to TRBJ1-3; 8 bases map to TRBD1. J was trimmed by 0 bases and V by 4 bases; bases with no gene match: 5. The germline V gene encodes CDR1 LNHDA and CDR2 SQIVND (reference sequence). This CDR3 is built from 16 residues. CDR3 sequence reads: CASSRRQGLSGNTIYF. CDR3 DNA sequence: TGTGCCAGTAGTAGACGACAGGGGCTCTCTGGAAACACCATATATTTT.

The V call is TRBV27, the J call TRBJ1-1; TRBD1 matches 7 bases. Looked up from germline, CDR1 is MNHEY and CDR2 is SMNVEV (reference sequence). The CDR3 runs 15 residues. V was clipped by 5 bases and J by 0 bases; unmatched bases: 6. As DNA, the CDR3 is TGTGCCAGCAGTCGGCAACAGGGGTTGAACACTGAAGCTTTCTTT. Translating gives CASSRQQGLNTEAFF.

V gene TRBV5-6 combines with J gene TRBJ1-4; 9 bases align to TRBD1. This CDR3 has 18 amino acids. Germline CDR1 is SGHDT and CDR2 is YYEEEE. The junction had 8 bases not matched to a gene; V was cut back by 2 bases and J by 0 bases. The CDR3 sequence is CASSFMTGGFATNEKLFF. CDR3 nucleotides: TGTGCCAGCAGCTTCATGACAGGGGGATTTGCAACTAATGAAAAACTGTTTTTT.

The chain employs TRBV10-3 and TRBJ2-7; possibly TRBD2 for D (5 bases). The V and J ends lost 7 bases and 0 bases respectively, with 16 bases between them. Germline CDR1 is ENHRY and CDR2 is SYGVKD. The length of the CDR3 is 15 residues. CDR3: CAITVSTGSSYEQYF. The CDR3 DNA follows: TGTGCCATCACTGTATCGACGGGGAGCTCCTACGAGCAGTACTTC.

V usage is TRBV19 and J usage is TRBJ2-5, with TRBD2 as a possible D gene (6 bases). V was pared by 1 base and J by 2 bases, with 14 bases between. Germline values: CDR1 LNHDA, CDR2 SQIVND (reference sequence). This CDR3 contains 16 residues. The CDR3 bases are TGTGCCAGTAGTATAGGGGGTCAGGCGGGACAAGAGACCCAGTACTTC. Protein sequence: CASSIGGQAGQETQYF.

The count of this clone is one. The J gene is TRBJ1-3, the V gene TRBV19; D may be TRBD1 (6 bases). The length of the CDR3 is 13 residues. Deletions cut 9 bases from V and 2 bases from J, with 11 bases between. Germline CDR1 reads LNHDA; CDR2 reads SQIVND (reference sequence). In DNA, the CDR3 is TGTGCCAGCGTACAGGGCCCTGGAAACACCATATATTTT. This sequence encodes CASVQGPGNTIYF.

The CDR3 nucleotides read TGTGCCAGCAGTTTCTCGGGACAGCAAGAGACCCAGTACTTC. Translation gives CASSFSGQQETQYF. The J gene is TRBJ2-5, the V gene TRBV27; 7 positions agree with TRBD1. Germline V gives CDR1 MNHEY, CDR2 SMNVEV (reference sequence). The CDR3 has 14 residues. With V trimmed by 3 bases and J by 2 bases, 3 bases remained unmatched.

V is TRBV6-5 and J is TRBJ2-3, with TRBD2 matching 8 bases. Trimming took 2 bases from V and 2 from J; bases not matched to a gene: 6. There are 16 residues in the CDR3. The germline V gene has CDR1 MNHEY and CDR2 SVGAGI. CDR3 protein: CASSYASGGYTDTQYF. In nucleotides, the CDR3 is TGTGCCAGCAGTTACGCCAGCGGGGGTTACACAGATACGCAGTATTTT.

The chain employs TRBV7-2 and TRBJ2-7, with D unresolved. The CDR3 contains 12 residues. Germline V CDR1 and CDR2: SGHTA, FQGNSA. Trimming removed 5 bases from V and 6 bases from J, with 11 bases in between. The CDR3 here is CASSQTFAEQYF. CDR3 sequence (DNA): TGTGCCAGCAGCCAGACATTTGCCGAGCAGTACTTC. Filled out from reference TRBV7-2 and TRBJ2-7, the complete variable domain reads GAGVSQSPSNKVTEKGKDVELRCDPISGHTALYWYRQSLGQGLEFLIYFQGNSAPDKSGLPSDRFSAERTGGSVSTLTIQRTQQEDSAVYLCASSQTFAEQYFGPGTRLTVT.

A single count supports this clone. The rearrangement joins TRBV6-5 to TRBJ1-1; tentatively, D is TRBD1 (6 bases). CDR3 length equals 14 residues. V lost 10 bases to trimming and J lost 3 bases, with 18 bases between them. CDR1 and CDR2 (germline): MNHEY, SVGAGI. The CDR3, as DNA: TGTGCCACCCACCGGCATCACAGGGACACTGAAGCTTTCTTT. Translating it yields CATHRHHRDTEAFF.

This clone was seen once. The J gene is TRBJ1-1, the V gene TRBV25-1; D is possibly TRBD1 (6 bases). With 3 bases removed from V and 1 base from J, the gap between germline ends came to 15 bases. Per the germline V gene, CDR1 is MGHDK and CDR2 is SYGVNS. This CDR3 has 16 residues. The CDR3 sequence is CASSDSTGTSNTEAFF. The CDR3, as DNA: TGTGCCAGCAGTGACTCGACAGGTACTTCGAACACTGAAGCTTTCTTT.

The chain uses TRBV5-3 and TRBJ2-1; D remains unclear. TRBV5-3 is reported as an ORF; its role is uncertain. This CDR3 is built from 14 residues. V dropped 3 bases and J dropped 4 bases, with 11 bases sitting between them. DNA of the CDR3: TGTGCCAGAAGCTCAAAGCTGTCATACAATGAGCAGTTCTTC. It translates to CARSSKLSYNEQFF.

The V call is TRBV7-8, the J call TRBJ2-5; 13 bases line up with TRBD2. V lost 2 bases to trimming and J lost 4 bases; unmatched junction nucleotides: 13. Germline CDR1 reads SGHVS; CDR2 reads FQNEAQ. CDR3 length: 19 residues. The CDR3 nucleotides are TGTGCCAGCAGCTTATCTGGACTAGCGGGGGCCCTCGCCGGAGAGACCCAGTACTTC. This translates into CASSLSGLAGALAGETQYF.